A selection of T cell receptor beta chains follows, all from one sample in a study of cytomegalovirus exposure and HLA in healthy donors. Only in-frame clones appear in the TCRdb table, and some are missing; sequencing was by immunoSEQ multiplex PCR. The sample contains about 130,000 clones, 60% to 85% of which appear only once. Sequencing was performed on PBMCs. Every receptor here comes from a female donor in good health and CMV-seronegative. Each CDR3 is given with its conserved first and last residue. D genes are given only for firm matches. Clone size appears in some rows only: once, few, many, or a class for an expanded clone.

clone size	J gene	V gene	D gene	CDR3 protein	CDR3 DNA
NA	TRBJ2-7	TRBV20-1	NA	CSATDGYEQYF	TGCAGTGCCACAGACGGCTACGAGCAGTACTTC
NA	TRBJ2-7	TRBV19	TRBD1	CASSIGTGASYEQYF	TGTGCCAGTAGTATAGGGACAGGGGCCTCCTACGAGCAGTACTTC
NA	TRBJ2-4	TRBV6-6	NA	CASSVRGFGVKNSQYF	TGTGCCAGCAGTGTTCGGGGGTTCGGAGTCAAAAACAGTCAGTACTTC
NA	TRBJ1-1	TRBV25-1	TRBD1	CASRARGHKNTEAFF	TGTGCCAGCAGGGCCAGGGGGCATAAGAACACTGAAGCTTTCTTT
NA	TRBJ1-2	TRBV6-1	NA	CATLRDSTNYGYTF	TGTGCCACTCTCAGGGACTCTACTAACTATGGCTACACCTTC
NA	TRBJ1-1	TRBV30	TRBD1	CAWSVGDRDTEAFF	TGTGCCTGGAGTGTCGGGGACAGGGACACTGAAGCTTTCTTT
NA	TRBJ2-2	TRBV7-3	NA	CASSLGGADTGELFF	TGTGCCAGCAGCTTAGGGGGGGCTGACACCGGGGAGCTGTTTTTT
NA	TRBJ2-7	TRBV5-1	TRBD1	CASSLRDRTYEQYF	TGCGCCAGCAGCTTGAGGGACAGGACCTACGAGCAGTACTTC
NA	TRBJ2-3	TRBV19	TRBD1	CASSRDRVTDTQYF	TGTGCCAGTAGTCGGGACAGGGTCACAGATACGCAGTATTTT
NA	TRBJ1-2	TRBV5-1	NA	CANPYAPSTGNYGYTF	TGCGCCAACCCTTATGCCCCGTCGACAGGCAACTATGGCTACACCTTC
NA	TRBJ1-3	TRBV6-1	NA	CASSERLAGLSGNTIYF	TGTGCCAGCAGTGAACGGCTGGCAGGGCTCTCTGGAAACACCATATATTTT
NA	TRBJ2-7	TRBV2	TRBD2	CASSEARSGIMDF	TGTGCCAGCAGTGAAGCCCGGAGCGGGATCATGGACTTC
NA	TRBJ1-2	TRBV13	NA	CASRTDRGKGYTF	TGTGCCAGCAGAACGGACAGAGGAAAGGGCTACACCTTC
NA	TRBJ1-6	TRBV7-6	NA	CASSLQGRNSPLHF	TGTGCCAGCAGCTTACAGGGGCGAAATTCACCCCTCCACTTT
NA	TRBJ2-6	TRBV11-2	TRBD2	CASSSHAGASGANVLTF	TGTGCCAGCAGCTCTCACGCGGGAGCGTCAGGGGCCAACGTCCTGACTTTC
NA	TRBJ2-1	TRBV27	TRBD1	CASSLAKGDSISSYNEQFF	TGTGCCAGCAGTTTAGCGAAAGGGGACAGTATAAGCTCCTACAATGAGCAGTTCTTC
once	TRBJ2-1	TRBV30	NA	CALIVQGLNEQFF	TGTGCCTTAATAGTACAGGGTCTCAATGAGCAGTTCTTC
NA	TRBJ2-7	TRBV6-6	TRBD2	CASSYRAGVGSYEQYF	TGTGCCAGCAGTTACAGAGCGGGAGTAGGGTCCTACGAGCAGTACTTC
NA	TRBJ2-7	TRBV9	NA	CASSGGRDEQYF	TGTGCCAGCAGCGGGGGGCGCGACGAGCAGTACTTC
NA	TRBJ2-1	TRBV7-9	TRBD2	CASSSSGRADEQFF	TGTGCCAGCAGCTCTAGCGGGAGGGCCGATGAGCAGTTCTTC
NA	TRBJ2-3	TRBV15	NA	CATSLRTSTDTQYF	TGTGCCACCAGCTTACGGACTAGCACAGATACGCAGTATTTT
NA	TRBJ2-6	TRBV28	NA	CASQNGGANGLTF	TGTGCCAGCCAAAACGGTGGGGCCAACGGCCTGACTTTC
NA	TRBJ1-5	TRBV30	NA	CAWSVRSGASQPQHF	TGTGCCTGGAGTGTAAGGTCAGGGGCGAGTCAGCCCCAGCATTTT